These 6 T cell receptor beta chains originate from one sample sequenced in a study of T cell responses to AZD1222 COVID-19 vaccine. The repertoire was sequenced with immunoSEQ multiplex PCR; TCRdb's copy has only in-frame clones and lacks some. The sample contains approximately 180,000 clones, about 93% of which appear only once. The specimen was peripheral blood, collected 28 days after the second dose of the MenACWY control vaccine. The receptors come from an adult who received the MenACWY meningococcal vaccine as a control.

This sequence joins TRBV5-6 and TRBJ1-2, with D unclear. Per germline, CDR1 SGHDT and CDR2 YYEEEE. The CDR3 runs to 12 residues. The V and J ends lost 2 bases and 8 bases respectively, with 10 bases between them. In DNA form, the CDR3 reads TGTGCCAGCAGCTTACAAGCTTTAGGCTACACCTTC. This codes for CASSLQALGYTF.

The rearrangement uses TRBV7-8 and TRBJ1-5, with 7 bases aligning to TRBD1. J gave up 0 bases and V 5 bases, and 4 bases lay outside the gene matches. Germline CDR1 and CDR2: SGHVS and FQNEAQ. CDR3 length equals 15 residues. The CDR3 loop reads CASSRDRASNQPQHF. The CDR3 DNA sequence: TGTGCCAGCAGCCGAGACAGGGCTAGCAATCAGCCCCAGCATTTT.

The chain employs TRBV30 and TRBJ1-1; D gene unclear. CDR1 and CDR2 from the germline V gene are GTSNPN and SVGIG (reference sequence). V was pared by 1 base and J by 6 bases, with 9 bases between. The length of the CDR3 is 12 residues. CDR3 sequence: CAWSERNSEAFF. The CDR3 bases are TGTGCCTGGAGTGAGAGAAATTCTGAAGCTTTCTTT.

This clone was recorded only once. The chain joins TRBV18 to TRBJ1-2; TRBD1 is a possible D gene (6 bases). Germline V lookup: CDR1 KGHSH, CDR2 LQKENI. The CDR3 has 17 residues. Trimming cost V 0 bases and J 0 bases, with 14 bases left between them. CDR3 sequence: CASSPPGQLSANYGYTF. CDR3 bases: TGTGCCAGCTCACCACCCGGACAGCTCTCAGCTAACTATGGCTACACCTTC. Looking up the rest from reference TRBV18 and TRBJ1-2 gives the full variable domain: NAGVMQNPRHLVRRRGQEARLRCSPMKGHSHVYWYRQLPEEGLKFMVYLQKENIIDESGMPKERFSAEFPKEGPSILRIQQVVRGDSAAYFCASSPPGQLSANYGYTFGSGTRLTVV.

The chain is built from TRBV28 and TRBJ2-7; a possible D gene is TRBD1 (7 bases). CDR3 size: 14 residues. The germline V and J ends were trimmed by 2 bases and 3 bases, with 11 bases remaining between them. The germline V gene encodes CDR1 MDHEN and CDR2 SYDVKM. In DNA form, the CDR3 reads TGTGCCAGCAGTTTACAGGGGGGCAGCTACGAGCAGTACTTC. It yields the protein CASSLQGGSYEQYF. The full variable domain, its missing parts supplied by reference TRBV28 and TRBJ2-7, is DVKVTQSSRYLVKRTGEKVFLECVQDMDHENMFWYRQDPGLGLRLIYFSYDVKMKEKGDIPEGYSVSREKKERFSLILESASTNQTSMYLCASSLQGGSYEQYFGPGTRLTVT.

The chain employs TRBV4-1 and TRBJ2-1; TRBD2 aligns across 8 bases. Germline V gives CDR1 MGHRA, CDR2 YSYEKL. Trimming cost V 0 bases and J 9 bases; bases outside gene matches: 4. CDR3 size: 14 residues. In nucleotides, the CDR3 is TGCGCCAGCAGCCAAGACTGGCTAGCGGGTGAGCAGTTCTTC. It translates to CASSQDWLAGEQFF.